This T cell receptor (beta chain) stems from a study of T cell responses to AZD1222 COVID-19 vaccine. General observations from the study: Rises in breadth and depth of Spike-specific TCRs came after two AZD1222 doses. There were mostly white British donors and more females than males, and clonal diversity was possibly underestimated. Vaccine-associated CD4 TCRs spanned spike, dominant at 160-218 and 743-854.

CDR3 length equals 15 residues. Per germline, CDR1 MNHEY and CDR2 SVGAGI. J gave up 6 bases and V 10 bases, and 13 bases lay outside the gene matches. Sequenced by immunoSEQ multiplex PCR; TCRdb stores in-frame clones only, minus some. The sample lists 100,000 or so clones; about 89% were seen once. Investigators merged groups given second doses at roughly 4 or roughly 12 weeks. This clone was detected only a few times. As yet, its antigen is unknown. The clonotype originates from an adult who received the AZD1222 COVID-19 vaccine. The V and J genes are TRBV6-5 and TRBJ2-2, with TRBD2 identical over 8 bases. This specimen was peripheral blood, taken 28 days after the second AZD1222 dose. The CDR3 sequence: CAIAALAGGPGELFF. CDR3 bases: TGTGCCATCGCTGCTCTTGCGGGGGGACCCGGGGAGCTGTTTTTT.